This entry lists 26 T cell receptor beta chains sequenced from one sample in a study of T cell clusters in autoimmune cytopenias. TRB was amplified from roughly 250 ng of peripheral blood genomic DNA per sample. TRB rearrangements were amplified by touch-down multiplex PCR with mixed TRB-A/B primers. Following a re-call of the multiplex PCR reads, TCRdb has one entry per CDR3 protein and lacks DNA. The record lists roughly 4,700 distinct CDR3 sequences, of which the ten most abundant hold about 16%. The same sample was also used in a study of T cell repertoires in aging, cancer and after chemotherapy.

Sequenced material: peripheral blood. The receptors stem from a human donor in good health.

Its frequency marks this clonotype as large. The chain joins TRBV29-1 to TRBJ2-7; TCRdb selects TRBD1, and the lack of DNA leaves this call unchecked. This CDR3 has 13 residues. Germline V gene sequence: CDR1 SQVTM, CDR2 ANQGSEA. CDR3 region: CSACAGPPYEQYF.

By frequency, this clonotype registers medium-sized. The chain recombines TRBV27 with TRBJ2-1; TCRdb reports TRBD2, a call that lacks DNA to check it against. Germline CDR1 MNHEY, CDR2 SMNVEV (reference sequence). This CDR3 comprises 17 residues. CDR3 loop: CASSLITTLAGGNEQFF.

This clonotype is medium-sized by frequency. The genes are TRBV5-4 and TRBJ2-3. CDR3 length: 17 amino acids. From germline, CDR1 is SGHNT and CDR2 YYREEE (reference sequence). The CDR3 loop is CASSLAGSAPSTDTQYF.

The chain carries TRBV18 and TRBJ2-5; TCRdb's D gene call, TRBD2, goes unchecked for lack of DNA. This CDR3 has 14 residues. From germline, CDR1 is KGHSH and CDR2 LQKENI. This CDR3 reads CASSPGAGGETQYF.

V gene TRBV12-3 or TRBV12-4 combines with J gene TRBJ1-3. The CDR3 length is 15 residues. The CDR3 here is CASSLSGMAGNTIYF.

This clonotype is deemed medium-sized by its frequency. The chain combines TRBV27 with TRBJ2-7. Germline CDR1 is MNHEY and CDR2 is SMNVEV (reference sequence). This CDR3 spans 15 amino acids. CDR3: CASSLRRTVTYEQYF.

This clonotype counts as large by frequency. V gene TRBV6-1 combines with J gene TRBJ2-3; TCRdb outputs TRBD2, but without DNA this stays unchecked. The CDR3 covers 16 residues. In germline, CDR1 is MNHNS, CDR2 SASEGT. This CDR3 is CASSEASGGSTDTQYF.

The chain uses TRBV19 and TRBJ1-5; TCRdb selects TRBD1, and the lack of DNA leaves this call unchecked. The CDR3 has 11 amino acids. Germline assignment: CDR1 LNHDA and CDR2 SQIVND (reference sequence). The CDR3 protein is CASSIVGTQHF. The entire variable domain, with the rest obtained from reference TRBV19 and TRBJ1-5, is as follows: DGGITQSPKYLFRKEGQNVTLSCEQNLNHDAMYWYRQDPGQGLRLIYYSQIVNDFQKGDIAEGYSVSREKKESFPLTVTSAQKNPTAFYLCASSIVGTQHFGDGTRLSIL.

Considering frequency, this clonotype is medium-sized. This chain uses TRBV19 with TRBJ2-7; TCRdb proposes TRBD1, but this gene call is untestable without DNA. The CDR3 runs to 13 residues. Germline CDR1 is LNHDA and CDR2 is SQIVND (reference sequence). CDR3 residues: CASSGTGVHEQYF.

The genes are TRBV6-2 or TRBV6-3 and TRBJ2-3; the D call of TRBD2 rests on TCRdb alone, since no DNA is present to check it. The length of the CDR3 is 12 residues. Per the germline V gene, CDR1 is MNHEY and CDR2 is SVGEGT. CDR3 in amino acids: CASRGTSGTQYF.

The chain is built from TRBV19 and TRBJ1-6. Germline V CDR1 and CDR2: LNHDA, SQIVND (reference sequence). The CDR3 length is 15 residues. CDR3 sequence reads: CASAPGDSYNSPLHF.

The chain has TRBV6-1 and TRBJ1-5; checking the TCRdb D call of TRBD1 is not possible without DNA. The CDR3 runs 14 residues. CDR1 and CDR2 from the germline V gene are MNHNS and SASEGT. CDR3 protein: CASTTGYSNQPQHF.

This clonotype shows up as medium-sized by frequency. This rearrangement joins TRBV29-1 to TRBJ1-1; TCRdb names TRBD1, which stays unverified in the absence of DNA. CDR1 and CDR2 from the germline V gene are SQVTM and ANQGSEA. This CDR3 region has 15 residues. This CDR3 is CSVEDGGGLNTEAFF.

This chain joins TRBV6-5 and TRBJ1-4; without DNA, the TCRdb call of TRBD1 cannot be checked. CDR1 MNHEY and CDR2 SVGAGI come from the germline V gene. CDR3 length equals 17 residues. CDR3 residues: CASSIQGALSANEKLFF.

The CDR3 is CASSPFTGRDEQFF. The chain combines TRBV27 with TRBJ2-1; the TRBD1 assignment by TCRdb is unverifiable without DNA. The length of the CDR3 is 14 residues. The V gene's germline CDR1 is MNHEY and CDR2 SMNVEV (reference sequence).

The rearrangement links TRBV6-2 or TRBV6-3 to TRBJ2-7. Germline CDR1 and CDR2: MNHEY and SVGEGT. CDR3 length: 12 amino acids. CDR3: CASSYPPYEQYF.

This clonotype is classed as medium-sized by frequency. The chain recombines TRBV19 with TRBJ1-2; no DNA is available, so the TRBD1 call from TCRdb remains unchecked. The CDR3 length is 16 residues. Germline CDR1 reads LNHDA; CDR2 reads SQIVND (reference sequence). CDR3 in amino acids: CASSPDRGARRGGYTF.

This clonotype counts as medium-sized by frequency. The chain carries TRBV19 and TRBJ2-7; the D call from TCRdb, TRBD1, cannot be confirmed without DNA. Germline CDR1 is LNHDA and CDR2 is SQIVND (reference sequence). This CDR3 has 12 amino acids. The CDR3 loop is CASRTGTAEQYF.

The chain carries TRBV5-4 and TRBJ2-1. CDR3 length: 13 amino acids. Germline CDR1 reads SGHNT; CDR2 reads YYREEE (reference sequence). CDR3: CASSQPQYNEQFF.

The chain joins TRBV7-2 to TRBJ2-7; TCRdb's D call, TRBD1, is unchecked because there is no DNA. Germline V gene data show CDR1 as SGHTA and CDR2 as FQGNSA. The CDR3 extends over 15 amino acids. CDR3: CASSLQTGYSYEQYF.

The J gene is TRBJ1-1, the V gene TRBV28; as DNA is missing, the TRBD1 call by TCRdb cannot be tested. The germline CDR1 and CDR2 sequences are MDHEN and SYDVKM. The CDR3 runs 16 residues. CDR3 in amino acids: CASSSAGTGGGTEAFF. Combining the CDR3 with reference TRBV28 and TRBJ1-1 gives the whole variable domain DVKVTQSSRYLVKRTGEKVFLECVQDMDHENMFWYRQDPGLGLRLIYFSYDVKMKEKGDIPEGYSVSREKKERFSLILESASTNQTSMYLCASSSAGTGGGTEAFFGQGTRLTVV.

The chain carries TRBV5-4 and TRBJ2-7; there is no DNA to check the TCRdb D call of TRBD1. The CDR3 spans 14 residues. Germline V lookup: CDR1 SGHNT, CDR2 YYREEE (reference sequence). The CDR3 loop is CASSPGTGVGEQYF. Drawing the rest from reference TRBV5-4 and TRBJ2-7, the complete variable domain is ETGVTQSPTHLIKTRGQQVTLRCSSQSGHNTVSWYQQALGQGPQFIFQYYREEENGRGNFPPRFSGLQFPNYSSELNVNALELDDSALYLCASSPGTGVGEQYFGPGTRLTVT.

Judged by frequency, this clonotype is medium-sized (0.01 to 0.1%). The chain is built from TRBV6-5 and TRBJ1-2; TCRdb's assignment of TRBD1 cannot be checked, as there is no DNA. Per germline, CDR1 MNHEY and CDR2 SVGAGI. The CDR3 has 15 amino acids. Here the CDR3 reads CASSYGSGVNYGYTF.

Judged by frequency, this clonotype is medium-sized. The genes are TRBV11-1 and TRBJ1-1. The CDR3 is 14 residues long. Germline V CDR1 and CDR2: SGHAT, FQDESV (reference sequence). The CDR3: CASSLGVVNTEAFF.

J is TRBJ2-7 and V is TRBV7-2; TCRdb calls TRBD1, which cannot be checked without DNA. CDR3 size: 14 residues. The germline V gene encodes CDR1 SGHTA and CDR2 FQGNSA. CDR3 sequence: CASEGQGLYVKQYF.

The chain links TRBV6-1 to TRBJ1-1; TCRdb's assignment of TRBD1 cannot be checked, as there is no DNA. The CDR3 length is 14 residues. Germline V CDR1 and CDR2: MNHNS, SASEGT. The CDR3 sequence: CASSVEGARTEAFF.